These T cell receptor beta chains were read from a single sample in a study of T cell changes during pregnancy in multiple sclerosis. The protocol was immunoSEQ multiplex PCR, while the TCRdb copy is restricted to in-frame clones and leaves out a portion. The sample gives about 83,000 clones, around 90% of which show up once; around 3.3% is in the top ten. Sequencing was performed on PBMCs, taken in the first trimester of pregnancy. The receptor set was obtained from a female donor in good health, serving as a control in a pregnancy study. Some clones in this sample may be carry-over from other donors' samples. Each CDR3 is given with its conserved first and last residue. The D gene is left open where the match is weak. A row's size may be missing; if present it is once, few, many or a size class.

V: TRBV19; D: TRBD1; J: TRBJ1-5; size: NA; DNA: TGTGCCAGTAGTATAGGTACGGACAGGGGAGACTTCAATCAGCCCCAGCATTTT; CDR3: CASSIGTDRGDFNQPQHF
V: TRBV7-2; D: NA; J: TRBJ1-6; size: NA; DNA: TGTGCCAGCAGCGCCCTCCCGACGGGGTCACCCCTCCACTTT; CDR3: CASSALPTGSPLHF
V: TRBV5-1; D: NA; J: TRBJ2-1; size: once; DNA: TGCGCCAGCAGCTTGGGACAGCTGAGCTCCTACAATGAGCAGTTCTTC; CDR3: CASSLGQLSSYNEQFF
V: TRBV30; D: TRBD1; J: TRBJ1-5; size: NA; DNA: TGTGCCTGGAGTATGACAGGGGACGGCAATCAGCCCCAGCATTTT; CDR3: CAWSMTGDGNQPQHF
V: TRBV5-1; D: NA; J: TRBJ2-5; size: NA; DNA: TGCGCCAGCAGCTTGACCGGTGACAGGCGGTACCAAGAGACCCAGTACTTC; CDR3: CASSLTGDRRYQETQYF
V: TRBV6-6; D: NA; J: TRBJ2-7; size: NA; DNA: TGTGCCAGCAGTTACGGCCGGGCCTACGAGCAGTACTTC; CDR3: CASSYGRAYEQYF
V: TRBV15; D: TRBD2; J: TRBJ2-7; size: NA; DNA: TGTGCCACCAGCATACCAGCGGGGAGCCCCTACGAGCAGTACTTC; CDR3: CATSIPAGSPYEQYF
V: TRBV4-2; D: NA; J: TRBJ2-1; size: NA; DNA: TGTGCCAGCAGCCAAGCCCGACAGGCGGTATACAATGAGCAGTTCTTC; CDR3: CASSQARQAVYNEQFF
V: TRBV4-3; D: NA; J: TRBJ2-2; size: NA; DNA: TGCGCCAGCAGCCAAGATCAGGGGAGCACCGGGGAGCTGTTTTTT; CDR3: CASSQDQGSTGELFF
V: TRBV27; D: NA; J: TRBJ2-5; size: NA; DNA: TGTGCCAGCAGTCCGGGGGAACAAGAGACCCAGTACTTC; CDR3: CASSPGEQETQYF
V: TRBV19; D: TRBD1; J: TRBJ2-5; size: NA; DNA: TGTGCCAGTAGTCTAATAACAGGGGGCCTCCAAGAGACCCAGTACTTC; CDR3: CASSLITGGLQETQYF
V: TRBV6-5; D: TRBD2; J: TRBJ2-1; size: NA; DNA: TGTGCCAGCAGCTACTGGGGACTAGCGGTATACAATGAGCAGTTCTTC; CDR3: CASSYWGLAVYNEQFF